The 7 T cell receptor beta chains listed next were all sequenced from one sample in a study of CD8 T cells in ankylosing spondylitis. In TCRdb, the 5' RACE reads were re-called with MiXCR into one record per CDR3 protein. The table has about 170,000 distinct CDR3 sequences, approximately 20% seen once; the top ten hold approximately 7.8%. The sequenced sample consisted of blood, either unsorted or a sorted T cell fraction (not recorded which). The receptor source for this set is a male donor with ankylosing spondylitis or in good health (not recorded which).

This clonotype appeared a few times. CDR3 in amino acids: CASSLDGVGAVEAFF. CDR3 coding DNA: TGTGCCAGCAGCTTAGATGGGGTGGGGGCAGTTGAAGCTTTCTTT. The gene calls are TRBV11-2 and TRBJ1-1; perhaps TRBD1 as D (6 bases). V lost 0 bases and J 7 bases, leaving 15 bases between the germline ends. CDR3 size: 15 residues. Germline V gene lookup returns CDR1 SGHAT and CDR2 FQNNGV.

V is TRBV9 and J is TRBJ1-1, with 7 bases fitting TRBD1. The CDR3 sequence is 12 residues long. The V gene's germline CDR1 is SGDLS and CDR2 YYNGEE. Trimming at V came to 2 bases and at J to 8 bases, leaving 3 bases not matched to a gene. CDR3 protein: CASSVTGFEAFF. As DNA, the CDR3 is TGTGCCAGCAGCGTGACAGGGTTCGAAGCTTTCTTT.

This clonotype was picked up a small number of times. The chain links TRBV10-1 to TRBJ1-3, with a weak D call TRBD1 (5 bases). CDR3 size: 13 residues. The V end was cut by 6 bases, the J end by 3 bases, with 9 bases between. CDR1 is WNHNN, CDR2 SYGVQD, per germline (reference sequence). CDR3 bases: TGCGCCAGCAGCCGGGACGGTGGAAACACCATATATTTT. Its translation is CASSRDGGNTIYF.

This clonotype was seen repeatedly, ten times or more. Relative to the germline gene, one junction end is altered; a read error may explain this. The genes are TRBV5-1 and TRBJ1-2; possibly TRBD1 for D (5 bases). The germline CDR1 and CDR2 sequences are SGHRS and YFSETQ. The CDR3 has 14 amino acids. This CDR3 reads CASSLGTPSDLCLF. DNA for the CDR3: TGCGCCAGCAGCCTGGGGACGCCATCTGACCTATGCCTCTTC.

This chain connects TRBV28 to TRBJ2-5; 10 nucleotides agree with TRBD2. This CDR3 has 17 amino acids. V was clipped by 2 bases and J by 1 base; unmatched bases: 7. Germline V gives CDR1 MDHEN, CDR2 SYDVKM. CDR3 protein: CASSLDPSGSFQETQYF. The DNA for the CDR3 is TGTGCCAGCAGTTTAGACCCTAGCGGGAGTTTCCAAGAGACCCAGTACTTC.

This clonotype was detected many times. The chain joins TRBV5-1 to TRBJ2-2, with a possible D match to TRBD2 (6 bases). The CDR3 loop spans 14 amino acids. Between the trimmed V and J ends, which lost 4 bases and 4 bases, there was a span of 11 bases. Per germline, CDR1 SGHRS and CDR2 YFSETQ. CDR3 DNA sequence: TGCGCCAGCAGCCCCTTGGGGGGCACCGGGGAGCTGTTTTTT. This encodes CASSPLGGTGELFF.

This clonotype was detected ten times or more. V and J are TRBV12-3 or TRBV12-4 and TRBJ2-2; 11 nucleotides match TRBD2. The V and J ends lost 7 bases and 7 bases, in that order; junction bases with no gene match: 8. This CDR3 contains 15 residues. Here the CDR3 reads CASNPSGRTVGELFF. In DNA, the CDR3 is TGTGCCAGCAACCCTAGCGGGAGGACCGTCGGGGAGCTGTTTTTT.